This T cell receptor (beta chain) emerged from a study of beta chain features in type 1 diabetes. All of the isolated RNA was reverse transcribed, so expressed TCRB transcripts were sequenced. The method was immunoSEQ multiplex PCR; TCRdb's version includes in-frame clones alone and lacks a portion of them. The table records about 290,000 clones, 8% of them present only once. Per the germline V gene, CDR1 is SGHAT and CDR2 is FQNNGV. Trimming cost V 5 bases and J 3 bases; bases outside gene matches: 6. This CDR3 region has 14 residues. At least ten counts were recorded for this clone. The authors sorted CD4+ naive, central memory, regulatory and stem cell-like memory cells via CD45RO/CCR7/CD25/CD127/CD95/CD27. All sorted populations exceeded 95% purity.

The sample comprised central memory CD4+ T cells from blood. The clonotype comes from a woman younger than 35 in good health. The J gene is TRBJ2-7, the V gene TRBV11-2, with 8 bases identical to TRBD1. CDR3 residues: CASSAYTGGYEQYF. In nucleotides, the CDR3 is TGTGCCAGCAGCGCCTATACAGGGGGCTACGAGCAGTACTTC.